Below, one TCR beta chain is given with its context. The target antigen is unknown. The sample originates from a study of shared clonotypes between healthy human individuals. The germline gives CDR1 ENHRY, CDR2 SYGVKD. The V end lost 0 bases, the J end lost 4 bases, and 7 bases lay between the germline ends. This CDR3 has 15 amino acids. In replicate PCRs of sorted subsets, approximately 210 ng DNA, about 30,000 T cell genomes, was used. This table comes from immunoSEQ multiplex PCR, and its TCRdb copy is limited to in-frame clones, with some not included. The sample has 2,100,000 or so clones; around 95% are singletons. Study results and caveats: It was observed that approximately 5% of naive CD4 clonotypes were shared across several donors.

This chain uses TRBV10-3 with TRBJ1-6; TRBD1 is a possible D gene (5 bases). This sequence originates from a man younger than 30 in good health. Sequenced input: naive CD4+ T cells sorted from blood. As for subset: CD45RA+ positively selected. The CDR3 DNA reads TGTGCCATCAGTGAGTCCGGGGCTTATAATTCACCCCTCCACTTT. Residues: CAISESGAYNSPLHF.